This is a list of T cell receptor beta chains from one sample in a study of cytomegalovirus exposure and HLA in healthy donors. TCRdb's copy holds only in-frame clones and misses some; the assay was immunoSEQ multiplex PCR. This table has some 110,000 clones, 81% appearing once. The sequencing input was PBMCs. The receptor source for this set is a woman in her twenties or thirties in good health and CMV-seronegative. The CDR3 runs from the conserved cysteine through the conserved F or W. Fields, in order: clone size, D gene, J gene, V gene, CDR3 DNA, CDR3 protein. A D gene is named only where the DNA matches it firmly. Clone size is stated in some rows and not others, as once, few, many or a class when expanded.

abundance: .; d_gene: .; j_gene: TRBJ2-3; v_gene: TRBV28; CDR3nt: TGTGCCAGCAGTTTCCAGGGACTTTCCACAGATACGCAGTATTTT; CDR3aa: CASSFQGLSTDTQYF
abundance: .; d_gene: TRBD1; j_gene: TRBJ2-5; v_gene: TRBV6-1; CDR3nt: TGTGCCAGCAGGGACAGGGGCGCGGGAGAGACCCAGTACTTC; CDR3aa: CASRDRGAGETQYF
abundance: few; d_gene: .; j_gene: TRBJ2-7; v_gene: TRBV6-6; CDR3nt: TGTGCCAGCAGTTACTCGATGGGCAGGGCTTACGAGCAGTACTTC; CDR3aa: CASSYSMGRAYEQYF
abundance: few; d_gene: TRBD1; j_gene: TRBJ1-1; v_gene: TRBV4-1; CDR3nt: TGCGCCAGCAGCCAAATACAGGGGGCGCAGGGAATGAACACTGAAGCTTTCTTT; CDR3aa: CASSQIQGAQGMNTEAFF
abundance: .; d_gene: .; j_gene: TRBJ1-2; v_gene: TRBV6-1; CDR3nt: TGTGCCAGCAGTGAAATTGAAGGGGTTAACTATGGCTACACCTTC; CDR3aa: CASSEIEGVNYGYTF
abundance: .; d_gene: TRBD2; j_gene: TRBJ2-3; v_gene: TRBV7-9; CDR3nt: TGTTCCAGCAGCTTAGAGGTTGCGGGAGGCACAGATACGCAGTATTTT; CDR3aa: CSSSLEVAGGTDTQYF
abundance: .; d_gene: TRBD1; j_gene: TRBJ2-7; v_gene: TRBV7-9; CDR3nt: TGTGCCAGCAGCTCTGACAGGGAAGTCGACGAGCAGTACTTC; CDR3aa: CASSSDREVDEQYF
abundance: .; d_gene: TRBD2; j_gene: TRBJ2-7; v_gene: TRBV9; CDR3nt: TGTGCCAGCAGCCCCCCGGGACTAGCTCACGAGCAGTACTTC; CDR3aa: CASSPPGLAHEQYF
abundance: .; d_gene: TRBD2; j_gene: TRBJ2-5; v_gene: TRBV7-9; CDR3nt: TGTGCCAGCAGCTTACTAAGACCCACTAGCGGGAGTTTGGAGACCCAGTACTTC; CDR3aa: CASSLLRPTSGSLETQYF
abundance: .; d_gene: TRBD2; j_gene: TRBJ2-1; v_gene: TRBV7-7; CDR3nt: TGTGCTAGCAGTGATCTAGCGGGAGACTACAATGAGCAGCTCTTC; CDR3aa: CASSDLAGDYNEQLF
abundance: once; d_gene: TRBD2; j_gene: TRBJ2-1; v_gene: TRBV5-1; CDR3nt: TGCGCCAGCAGCTTAACCACTAGCGGGAGTGTCAGTCCCTACAATGAGCAGTTCTTC; CDR3aa: CASSLTTSGSVSPYNEQFF
abundance: .; d_gene: .; j_gene: TRBJ1-2; v_gene: TRBV4-2; CDR3nt: TGTGCCAGCAGCCAAGGTGCGACAGCCTATGGCTACACCTTC; CDR3aa: CASSQGATAYGYTF
abundance: .; d_gene: .; j_gene: TRBJ1-1; v_gene: TRBV5-6; CDR3nt: TGTGCCAGCAGCTCGGCAGGGGCTCAAAGTGAAGCTTTCTTT; CDR3aa: CASSSAGAQSEAFF
abundance: .; d_gene: .; j_gene: TRBJ1-6; v_gene: TRBV28; CDR3nt: TGTGCCAGCAGTGGGCAGGGGACGTATTCACCCCTCCACTTT; CDR3aa: CASSGQGTYSPLHF
abundance: .; d_gene: TRBD1; j_gene: TRBJ2-2; v_gene: TRBV28; CDR3nt: TGTGCCAGCAGTTTGGGCAGGGGGCAGGGCGGGGAGCTGTTTTTT; CDR3aa: CASSLGRGQGGELFF
abundance: .; d_gene: TRBD1; j_gene: TRBJ1-1; v_gene: TRBV7-8; CDR3nt: TGTGCCAGCAGCTTATGGACAGGGGAAAAGAACACTGAAGCTTTCTTT; CDR3aa: CASSLWTGEKNTEAFF
abundance: once; d_gene: .; j_gene: TRBJ2-1; v_gene: TRBV5-1; CDR3nt: TGCGCCAGCAGCTTGTGGCGCGGGATTCGCAATGAGCAGTTCTTC; CDR3aa: CASSLWRGIRNEQFF
abundance: once; d_gene: .; j_gene: TRBJ1-4; v_gene: TRBV14; CDR3nt: TGTGCCAGCAGCCCAGGTTACGGAAGGACTAATGAAAAACTGTTTTTT; CDR3aa: CASSPGYGRTNEKLFF